This TCR beta chain was identified during a study of blood T cell repertoires in COVID-19. About the research overall: Collection of acute and convalescent COVID-19 samples took place in the United States, Italy and Spain. In each case, the material was cDNA or gDNA derived from T cells, B-cell-depleted T cells, or PBMCs.

V was pared by 1 base and J by 8 bases, with 11 bases between. This CDR3 comprises 14 residues. Germline V gene sequence: CDR1 SEHNR, CDR2 FQNEAQ (reference sequence). In the original analysis: Quantification of nucleated cells was approximated via reference gene primer amplification. Only in-frame clones appear in the TCRdb table, and some are missing; sequencing was by immunoSEQ multiplex PCR. For V, J and clone size, that table is used; D and trimming come from the DNA. This sample has about 170,000 clones, with about 83% found just once. The rearrangement uses TRBV7-9 and TRBJ1-4; D is possibly TRBD1 (5 bases). Sequencing was done on a sample of peripheral blood. The TCR originated in a young man with active or convalescent COVID-19. CDR3: CASSLDRGGEKLFF. DNA of the CDR3: TGTGCCAGCAGCTTAGATAGGGGAGGAGAAAAACTGTTTTTT. The full variable domain, rest sourced from reference TRBV7-9 and TRBJ1-4, is DTGVSQNPRHKITKRGQNVTFRCDPISEHNRLYWYRQTLGQGPEFLTYFQNEAQLEKSRLLSDRFSAERPKGSFSTLEIQRTEQGDSAMYLCASSLDRGGEKLFFGSGTQLSVL.